The clone carrying this TCR beta chain was observed a handful of times. The antigen remains unidentified. This sample stems from a study of identical twins. Study-wide results and limits: Findings came from cross-sectional statistics, without long-term follow-up of donors. Researchers reported excess low generation probability among twin-shared out-of-frame alpha sequences.

One entry per CDR3 protein, called by TCRdb with MiXCR from the 5' RACE reads. Among fewer than 450,000 distinct CDR3 sequences listed, approximately 9.1% were seen once. Germline CDR1 is DFQATT and CDR2 is SNEGSKA (reference sequence). V lost 4 bases, J lost 5 bases, and 8 bases lay in between. The CDR3 sequence is 11 residues long. Sequences were obtained from naive T cells sorted from blood. The chain carries TRBV20-1 and TRBJ2-5; tentative D call: TRBD1 (5 bases). The TCR comes from a woman aged 45-59 years in good health. In DNA form, the CDR3 reads TGCAGTGCTATCAGGGCGGAGACCCAGTACTTC. It codes for CSAIRAETQYF.